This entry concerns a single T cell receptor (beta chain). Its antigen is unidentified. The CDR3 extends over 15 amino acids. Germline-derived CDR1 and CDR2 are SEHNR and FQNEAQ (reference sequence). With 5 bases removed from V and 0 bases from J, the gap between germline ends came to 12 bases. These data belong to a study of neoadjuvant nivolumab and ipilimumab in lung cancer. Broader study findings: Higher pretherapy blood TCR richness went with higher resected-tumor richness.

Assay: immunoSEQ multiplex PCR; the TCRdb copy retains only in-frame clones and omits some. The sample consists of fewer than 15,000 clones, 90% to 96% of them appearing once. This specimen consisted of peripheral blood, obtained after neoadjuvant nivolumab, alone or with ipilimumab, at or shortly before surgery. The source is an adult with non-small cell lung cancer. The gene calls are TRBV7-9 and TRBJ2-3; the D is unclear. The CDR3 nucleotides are TGTGCCAGCAGCCCCACAGCATCTAGCACAGATACGCAGTATTTT. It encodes CASSPTASSTDTQYF.